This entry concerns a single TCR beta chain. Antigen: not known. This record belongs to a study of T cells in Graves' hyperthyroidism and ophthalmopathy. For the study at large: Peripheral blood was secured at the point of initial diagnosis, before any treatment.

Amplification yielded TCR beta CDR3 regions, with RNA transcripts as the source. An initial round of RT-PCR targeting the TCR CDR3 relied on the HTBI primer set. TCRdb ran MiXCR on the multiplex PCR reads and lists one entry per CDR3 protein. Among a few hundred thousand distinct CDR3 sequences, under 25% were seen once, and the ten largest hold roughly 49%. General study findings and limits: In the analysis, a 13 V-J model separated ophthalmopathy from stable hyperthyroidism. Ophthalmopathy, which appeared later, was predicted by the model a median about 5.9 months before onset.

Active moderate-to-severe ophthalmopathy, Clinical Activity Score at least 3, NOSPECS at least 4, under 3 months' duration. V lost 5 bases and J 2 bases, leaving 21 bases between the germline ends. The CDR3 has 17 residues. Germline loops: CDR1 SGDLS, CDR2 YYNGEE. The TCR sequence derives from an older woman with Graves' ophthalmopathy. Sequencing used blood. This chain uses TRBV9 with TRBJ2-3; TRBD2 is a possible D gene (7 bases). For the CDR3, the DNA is TGTGCCAGCAGTCAAGTAGGGGGGCGGGACTACACAGATACGCAGTATTTT. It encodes CASSQVGGRDYTDTQYF.